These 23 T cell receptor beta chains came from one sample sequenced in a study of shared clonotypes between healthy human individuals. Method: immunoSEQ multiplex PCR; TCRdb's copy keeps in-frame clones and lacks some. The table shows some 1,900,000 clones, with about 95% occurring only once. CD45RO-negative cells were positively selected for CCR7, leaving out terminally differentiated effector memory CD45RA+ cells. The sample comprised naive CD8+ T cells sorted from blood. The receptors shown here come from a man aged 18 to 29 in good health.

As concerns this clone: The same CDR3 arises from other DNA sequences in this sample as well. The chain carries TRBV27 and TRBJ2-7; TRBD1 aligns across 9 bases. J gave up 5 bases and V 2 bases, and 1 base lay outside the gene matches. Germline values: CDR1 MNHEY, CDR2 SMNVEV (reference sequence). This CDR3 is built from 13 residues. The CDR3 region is CASSLGQGHEQYF. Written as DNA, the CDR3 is TGTGCCAGCAGTTTAGGACAGGGGCACGAGCAGTACTTC.

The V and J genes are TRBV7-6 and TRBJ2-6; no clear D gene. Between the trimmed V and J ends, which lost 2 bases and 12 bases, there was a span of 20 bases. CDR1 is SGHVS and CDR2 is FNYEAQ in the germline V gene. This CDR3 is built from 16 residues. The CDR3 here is CASSLTLLGPASVLTF. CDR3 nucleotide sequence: TGTGCCAGCAGCTTAACCCTCCTCGGCCCAGCCTCCGTCCTGACTTTC.

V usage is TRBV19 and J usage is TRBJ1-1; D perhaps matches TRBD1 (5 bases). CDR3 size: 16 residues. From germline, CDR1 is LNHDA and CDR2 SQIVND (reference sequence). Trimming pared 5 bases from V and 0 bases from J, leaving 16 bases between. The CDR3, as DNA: TGTGCCAGTAGTCTGGGGGGTGAGGCTCTGAACACTGAAGCTTTCTTT. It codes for CASSLGGEALNTEAFF.

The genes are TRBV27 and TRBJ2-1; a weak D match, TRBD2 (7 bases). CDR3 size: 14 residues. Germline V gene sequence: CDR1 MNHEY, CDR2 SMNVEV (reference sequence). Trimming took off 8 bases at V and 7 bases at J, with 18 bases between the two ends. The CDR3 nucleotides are TGTGCCAGCGGGTTTGGGGGGGCGCAGAATGAGCAGTTCTTC. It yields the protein CASGFGGAQNEQFF.

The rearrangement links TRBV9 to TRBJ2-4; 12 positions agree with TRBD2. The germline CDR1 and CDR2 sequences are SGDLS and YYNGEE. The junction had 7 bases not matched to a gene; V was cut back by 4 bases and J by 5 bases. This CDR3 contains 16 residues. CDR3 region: CASSPLAGGPENIQYF. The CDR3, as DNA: TGTGCCAGCAGCCCCCTAGCGGGGGGGCCCGAAAACATTCAGTACTTC.

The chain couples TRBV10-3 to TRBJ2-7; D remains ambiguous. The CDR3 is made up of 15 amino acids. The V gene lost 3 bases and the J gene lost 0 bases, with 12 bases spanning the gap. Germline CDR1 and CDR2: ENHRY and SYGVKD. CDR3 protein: CAISDFGAASYEQYF. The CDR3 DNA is TGTGCCATCAGTGATTTCGGTGCAGCCTCCTACGAGCAGTACTTC.

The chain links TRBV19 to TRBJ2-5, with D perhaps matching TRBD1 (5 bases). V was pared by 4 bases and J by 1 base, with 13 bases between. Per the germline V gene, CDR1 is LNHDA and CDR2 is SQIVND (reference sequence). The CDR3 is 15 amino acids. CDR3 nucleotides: TGTGCCAGTAGTAGGAGTTGGGGCAGCCAAGAGACCCAGTACTTC. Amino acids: CASSRSWGSQETQYF.

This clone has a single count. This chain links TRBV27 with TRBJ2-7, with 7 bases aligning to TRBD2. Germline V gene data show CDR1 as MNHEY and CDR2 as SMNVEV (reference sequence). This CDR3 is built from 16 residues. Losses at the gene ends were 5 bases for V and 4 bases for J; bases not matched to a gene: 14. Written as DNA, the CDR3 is TGTGCCAGCAGTCCCTCCCGGGGGGAAGTAGGATACGAGCAGTACTTC. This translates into CASSPSRGEVGYEQYF.

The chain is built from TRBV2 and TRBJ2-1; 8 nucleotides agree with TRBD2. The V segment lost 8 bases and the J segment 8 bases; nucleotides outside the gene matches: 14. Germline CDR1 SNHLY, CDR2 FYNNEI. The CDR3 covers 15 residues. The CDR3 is CASSSGGYYGDEQFF. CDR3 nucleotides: TGTGCCAGCTCGTCGGGGGGGTATTATGGTGATGAGCAGTTCTTC.

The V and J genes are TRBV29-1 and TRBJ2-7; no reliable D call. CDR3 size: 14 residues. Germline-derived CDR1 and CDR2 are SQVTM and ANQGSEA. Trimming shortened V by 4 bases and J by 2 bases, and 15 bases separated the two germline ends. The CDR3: CSVVYGMATYEQYF. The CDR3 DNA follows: TGCAGCGTTGTTTATGGGATGGCGACCTACGAGCAGTACTTC.

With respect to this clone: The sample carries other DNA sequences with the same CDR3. DNA for the CDR3: TGTGCCAGCAGCCTCGGAGGCGAGGGGACAGATACGCAGTATTTT. Its translation is CASSLGGEGTDTQYF. This sequence joins TRBV7-9 and TRBJ2-3; tentatively, D is TRBD1 or TRBD2 (5 bases each). V lost 5 bases and J 3 bases, leaving 15 bases between the germline ends. The germline gives CDR1 SEHNR, CDR2 FQNEAQ (reference sequence). This CDR3 contains 15 residues.

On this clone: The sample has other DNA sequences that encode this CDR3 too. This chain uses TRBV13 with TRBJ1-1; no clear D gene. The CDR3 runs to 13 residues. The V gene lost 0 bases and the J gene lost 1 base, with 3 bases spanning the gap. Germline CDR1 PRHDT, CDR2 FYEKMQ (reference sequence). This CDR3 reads CASSLGWNTEAFF. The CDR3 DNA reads TGTGCCAGCAGCTTAGGCTGGAACACTGAAGCTTTCTTT.

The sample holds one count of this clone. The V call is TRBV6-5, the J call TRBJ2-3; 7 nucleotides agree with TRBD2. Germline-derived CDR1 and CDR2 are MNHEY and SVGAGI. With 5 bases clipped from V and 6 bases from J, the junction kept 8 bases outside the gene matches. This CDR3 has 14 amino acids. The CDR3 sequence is CASSTGGEGDTQYF. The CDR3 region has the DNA TGTGCCAGCAGTACTGGGGGGGAGGGGGATACGCAGTATTTT.

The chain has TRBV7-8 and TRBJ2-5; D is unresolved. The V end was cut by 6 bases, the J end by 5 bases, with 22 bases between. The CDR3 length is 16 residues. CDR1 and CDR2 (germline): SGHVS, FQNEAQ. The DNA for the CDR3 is TGTGCCAGCAGGACTCCAAAATCAATGCCGTCGGAGACCCAGTACTTC. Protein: CASRTPKSMPSETQYF.

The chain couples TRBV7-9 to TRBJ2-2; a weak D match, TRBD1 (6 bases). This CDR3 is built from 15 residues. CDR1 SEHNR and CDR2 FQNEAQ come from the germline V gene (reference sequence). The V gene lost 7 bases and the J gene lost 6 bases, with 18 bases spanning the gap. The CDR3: CASTPSAGVAGELFF. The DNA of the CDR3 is TGTGCCAGCACCCCATCGGCAGGGGTGGCCGGGGAGCTGTTTTTT.

CDR3 sequence reads: CASSGSNTGELFF. In nucleotides, the CDR3 is TGTGCCAGCTCGGGCTCGAACACCGGGGAGCTGTTTTTT. The chain employs TRBV6-6 and TRBJ2-2; no clear D gene. This CDR3 has 13 amino acids. Trimming shortened V by 8 bases and J by 0 bases, and 7 bases separated the two germline ends. The germline V gene encodes CDR1 MNHNY and CDR2 SVGAGI (reference sequence).

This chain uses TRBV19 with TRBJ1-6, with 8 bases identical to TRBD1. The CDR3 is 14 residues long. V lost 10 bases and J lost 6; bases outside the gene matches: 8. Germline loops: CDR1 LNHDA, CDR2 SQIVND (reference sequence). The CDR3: CATRQGYFNSPLHF. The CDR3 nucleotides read TGTGCCACCAGACAGGGGTACTTTAATTCACCCCTCCACTTT.

This chain's CDR3 is CASSLTTGWDTQYF. CDR3 DNA: TGTGCCAGCAGCTTAACGACGGGATGGGATACGCAGTATTTT. V and J are TRBV7-9 and TRBJ2-3; D may be TRBD2 (5 bases). The CDR3 extends over 14 amino acids. Germline CDR1 reads SEHNR; CDR2 reads FQNEAQ (reference sequence). V was pared by 2 bases and J by 6 bases, with 12 bases between.

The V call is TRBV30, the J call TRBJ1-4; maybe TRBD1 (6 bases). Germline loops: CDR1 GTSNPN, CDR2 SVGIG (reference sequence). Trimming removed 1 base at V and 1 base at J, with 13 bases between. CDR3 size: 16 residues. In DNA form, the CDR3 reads TGTGCCTGGAGTGACCTCCAACAGGGAACTAATGAAAAACTGTTTTTT. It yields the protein CAWSDLQQGTNEKLFF.

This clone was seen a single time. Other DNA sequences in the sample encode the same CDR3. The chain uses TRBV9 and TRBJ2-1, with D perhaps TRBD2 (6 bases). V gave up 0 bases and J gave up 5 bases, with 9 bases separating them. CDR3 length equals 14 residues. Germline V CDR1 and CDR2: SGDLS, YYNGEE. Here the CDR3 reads CASSVGAGHNEQFF. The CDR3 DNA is TGTGCCAGCAGCGTAGGGGCGGGACACAATGAGCAGTTCTTC. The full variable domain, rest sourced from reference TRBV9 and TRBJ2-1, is DSGVTQTPKHLITATGQRVTLRCSPRSGDLSVYWYQQSLDQGLQFLIQYYNGEERAKGNILERFSAQQFPDLHSELNLSSLELGDSALYFCASSVGAGHNEQFFGPGTRLTVL.

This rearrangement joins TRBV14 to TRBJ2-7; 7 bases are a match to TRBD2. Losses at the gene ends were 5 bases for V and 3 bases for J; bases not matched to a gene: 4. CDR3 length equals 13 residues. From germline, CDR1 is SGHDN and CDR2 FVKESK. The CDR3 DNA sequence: TGTGCCAGCAGCTTCGGGACTAACTACGAGCAGTACTTC. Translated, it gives CASSFGTNYEQYF.

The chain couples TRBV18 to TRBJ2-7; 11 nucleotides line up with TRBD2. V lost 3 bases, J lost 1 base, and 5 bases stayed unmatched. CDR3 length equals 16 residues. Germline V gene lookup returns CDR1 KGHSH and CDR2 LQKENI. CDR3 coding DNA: TGTGCCAGCTCACCTCCGACTAGCGGGACTTCCTACGAGCAGTACTTC. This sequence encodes CASSPPTSGTSYEQYF.

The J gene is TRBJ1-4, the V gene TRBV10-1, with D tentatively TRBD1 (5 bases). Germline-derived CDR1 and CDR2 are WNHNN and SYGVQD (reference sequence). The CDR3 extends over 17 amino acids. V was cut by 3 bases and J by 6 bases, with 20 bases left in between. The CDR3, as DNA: TGCGCCAGCAGTGACTTTACACTAGGGACCGGGGATGAAAAACTGTTTTTT. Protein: CASSDFTLGTGDEKLFF.